This TCR beta chain derives from a study of blood T cell repertoires in COVID-19. Across the study: Samples of COVID-19 (acute and convalescent) were obtained from the United States, Italy and Spain. PBMCs, B-cell-depleted T cells, or T cells provided the cDNA or gDNA that made up the material.

V shed 4 bases and J shed 4 bases, with 15 bases lying between them. Germline V gives CDR1 SEHNR, CDR2 FQNEAQ (reference sequence). This CDR3 contains 15 residues. Authors' analysis steps: Quantification of nucleated cells was approximated via reference gene primer amplification. Data came from immunoSEQ multiplex PCR; TCRdb stores just in-frame clones and leaves some out. That table is the source of V, J and clone size, and D and trimming were worked out from the DNA. The table includes about 94,000 clones, about 86% detected once. The sequence came from a man in his sixties with acute or convalescent COVID-19. The specimen was peripheral blood. This chain links TRBV7-9 with TRBJ2-3; D remains ambiguous. The CDR3 spells CASSSLARLADTQYF. For the CDR3, the DNA is TGTGCCAGCAGCTCCTTGGCCCGATTGGCAGATACGCAGTATTTT. Variable domain in full (rest from reference TRBV7-9 and TRBJ2-3): DTGVSQNPRHKITKRGQNVTFRCDPISEHNRLYWYRQTLGQGPEFLTYFQNEAQLEKSRLLSDRFSAERPKGSFSTLEIQRTEQGDSAMYLCASSSLARLADTQYFGPGTRLTVL.